The 23 T cell receptor beta chains given below trace back to one sample, sequenced in a study of OX40 agonist ivuxolimab in advanced cancers. Generated by immunoSEQ multiplex PCR, the TCRdb table keeps only in-frame clones and is missing some. The sample consists of some 86,000 clones, 91% of them appearing once. The specimen comprised CD4+ or CD8+ T cells sorted from blood, sampled in a trial of the OX40 agonist ivuxolimab. These receptors originate from an adult with an advanced solid tumor such as melanoma, head and neck, liver or kidney cancer.

This clone was observed a handful of times. CDR3 nucleotides: TGTGCCAGCAGTGTCGAGGTCTTGTACACCGGGGAGCTGTTTTTT. Residues: CASSVEVLYTGELFF. The rearrangement links TRBV2 to TRBJ2-2; no definite D call. The CDR3 consists of 15 residues. Trimming took 4 bases from V and 3 from J, leaving 12 bases between them. Germline values: CDR1 SNHLY, CDR2 FYNNEI.

CDR3 coding DNA: TGCGCCAGCACCACAGGGGCGAAAGAGACCCAGTACTTC. It codes for CASTTGAKETQYF. The chain is built from TRBV10-2 and TRBJ2-5, with TRBD1 identical over 7 bases. The CDR3 loop spans 13 amino acids. CDR1 WSHSY and CDR2 SAAADI come from the germline V gene. J lost 3 bases, V lost 7 bases, and 5 bases had no gene match.

This chain uses TRBV18 with TRBJ2-3; D remains ambiguous. There are 14 residues in the CDR3. CDR1 is KGHSH and CDR2 is LQKENI in the germline V gene. V was pared by 2 bases and J by 2 bases, with 8 bases between. The CDR3 protein is CASSPMGITDTQYF. CDR3 DNA sequence: TGTGCCAGCTCACCAATGGGGATCACAGATACGCAGTATTTT.

This sequence joins TRBV7-3 and TRBJ2-1; 7 positions match TRBD1. V was pared by 4 bases and J by 6 bases, with 9 bases of the junction left unmatched. Germline V gene data show CDR1 as SGHTA and CDR2 as FQGTGA. This CDR3 is 15 amino acids long. For the CDR3, the DNA is TGTGCCAGCAGCTCCACCGGGACAGTCCTCAATGAGCAGTTCTTC. It is translated as CASSSTGTVLNEQFF.

The V call is TRBV18, the J call TRBJ2-7; perhaps TRBD1 as D (7 bases). CDR1 is KGHSH, CDR2 LQKENI, per germline. Trimming shortened V by 3 bases and J by 3 bases, and 15 bases separated the two germline ends. CDR3 length equals 15 residues. CDR3 loop: CASSPSRQGGYEQYF. Written as DNA, the CDR3 is TGTGCCAGCTCACCCTCGCGGCAGGGGGGCTACGAGCAGTACTTC.

V and J are TRBV5-1 and TRBJ2-7, with a tentative D call TRBD1 (6 bases). V lost 0 bases and J lost 2, with 12 bases in between. The CDR3 is 15 residues long. Germline V CDR1 and CDR2: SGHRS, YFSETQ. CDR3 sequence (DNA): TGCGCCAGCAGCTTGGCTCCGGGACAAACCTACGAGCAGTACTTC. Amino acids: CASSLAPGQTYEQYF.

V gene TRBV11-2 combines with J gene TRBJ2-2, with a tentative D call TRBD1 (7 bases). This CDR3 comprises 17 residues. Trimming removed 1 base from V and 6 bases from J, with 18 bases in between. Per the germline V gene, CDR1 is SGHAT and CDR2 is FQNNGV. DNA for the CDR3: TGTGCCAGCAGCTTAGGGAGGGGGCTATTAGAGGCCGGGGAGCTGTTTTTT. It codes for CASSLGRGLLEAGELFF.

This sequence joins TRBV6-1 and TRBJ2-5; TRBD2 agrees at 7 bases. The J call could be wrong; TRBJ2-7 is a better fit for the DNA end. CDR1 MNHNS and CDR2 SASEGT come from the germline V gene. The CDR3 is 14 residues long. In nucleotides, the CDR3 is TGTGCCAGCACCATAATTTGGGGGGGTTACGAGCAGTACTTC. Protein product: CASTIIWGGYEQYF.

The chain employs TRBV10-3 and TRBJ1-5; TRBD1 aligns across 7 bases. This CDR3 has 13 amino acids. Germline CDR1 and CDR2: ENHRY and SYGVKD. V lost 6 bases to trimming and J lost 4 bases; unmatched junction nucleotides: 3. For the CDR3, the DNA is TGTGCCATCAGAGGGACAGAGAATCAGCCCCAGCATTTT. This sequence encodes CAIRGTENQPQHF.

The chain recombines TRBV28 with TRBJ1-2; D ambiguous. Germline assignment: CDR1 MDHEN and CDR2 SYDVKM. Trimming left V 11 bases short and J 2 bases short, with 15 bases between. The CDR3 length is 13 residues. The CDR3 DNA is TGTGCCGTAAGGAGTCCAAGGAACTATGGCTACACCTTC. It translates to CAVRSPRNYGYTF.

This clone appeared once. The rearrangement joins TRBV6-1 to TRBJ1-2; TRBD1 might be the D (6 bases). V was cut by 0 bases and J by 7 bases, with 12 bases left in between. The CDR3 totals 14 residues. Germline V gives CDR1 MNHNS, CDR2 SASEGT. The CDR3 is CASSEARRGGGYTF. The CDR3 DNA follows: TGTGCCAGCAGTGAAGCTCGCAGGGGTGGTGGCTACACCTTC.

V gene TRBV27 combines with J gene TRBJ1-1; D unclear. V gave up 5 bases and J gave up 0 bases, with 16 bases separating them. Per the germline V gene, CDR1 is MNHEY and CDR2 is SMNVEV (reference sequence). CDR3 size: 16 residues. CDR3 in amino acids: CASSQSHPPMNTEAFF. The CDR3, as DNA: TGTGCCAGCAGTCAGAGTCACCCCCCGATGAACACTGAAGCTTTCTTT.

V gene TRBV28 combines with J gene TRBJ2-1; 15 bases are shared with TRBD2. After removal of 4 bases from V and 8 bases from J, the junction contained 3 bases not matched to a gene. CDR1 and CDR2 from the germline V gene are MDHEN and SYDVKM. The CDR3 length is 15 residues. CDR3 coding DNA: TGTGCCAGCAGTTCCGGACTAGCGGGAGGGTATGAGCAGTTCTTC. This gives the protein CASSSGLAGGYEQFF. The variable domain in full, completed from reference TRBV28 and TRBJ2-1, reads DVKVTQSSRYLVKRTGEKVFLECVQDMDHENMFWYRQDPGLGLRLIYFSYDVKMKEKGDIPEGYSVSREKKERFSLILESASTNQTSMYLCASSSGLAGGYEQFFGPGTRLTVL.

V gene TRBV5-5 combines with J gene TRBJ2-2; D not resolved. The ends were cut back, 0 bases at V and 4 bases at J, with 7 bases in the middle. This CDR3 spans 14 amino acids. The germline CDR1 and CDR2 sequences are SGHKS and YYEKEE (reference sequence). This CDR3 is CASSLVGGTGELFF. CDR3 nucleotides: TGTGCCAGCAGCTTGGTAGGTGGCACCGGGGAGCTGTTTTTT.

This chain connects TRBV9 to TRBJ2-5, with 7 bases aligning to TRBD1. The closer fit of TRBJ2-7 to the DNA end suggests the J call may be wrong. Germline loops: CDR1 SGDLS, CDR2 YYNGEE. The CDR3 spans 14 residues. CDR3 in DNA: TGTGCCAGCAGCCCTCGACAGGGTTCCTACGAGCAGTACTTC. Amino acid sequence: CASSPRQGSYEQYF.

The chain recombines TRBV6-1 with TRBJ2-1, with D hard to call. Germline V gene data show CDR1 as MNHNS and CDR2 as SASEGT. Trimming cost V 3 bases and J 10 bases, with 13 bases left between them. The CDR3 runs to 13 residues. The CDR3: CASSDKLFREQFF. The CDR3 DNA reads as TGTGCCAGCAGTGACAAGCTATTCAGGGAGCAGTTCTTC.

For this clone: In the same sample, other DNA sequences code for this CDR3. This chain uses TRBV10-3 with TRBJ1-5, with a possible D match to TRBD1 (5 bases). Germline V gene data show CDR1 as ENHRY and CDR2 as SYGVKD. V lost 4 bases, J lost 0 bases, and 7 bases lay in between. The CDR3 extends over 14 amino acids. The CDR3 reads CAISGDLSNQPQHF. The CDR3 DNA is TGTGCCATCAGTGGGGACCTTAGCAATCAGCCCCAGCATTTT.

This chain uses TRBV29-1 with TRBJ2-1, with TRBD2 matching 14 bases. From germline, CDR1 is SQVTM and CDR2 ANQGSEA. The junction had 10 bases not matched to a gene; V was cut back by 7 bases and J by 8 bases. The CDR3 runs 15 residues. The CDR3 DNA is TGCAGCGCCCCGAGGGTGACTAGCGGGAGGGATGAGCAGTTCTTC. Its translation: CSAPRVTSGRDEQFF.

In this sample, this clone turned up once. The rearrangement joins TRBV9 to TRBJ2-1; D is uncertain. Trimming shortened V by 4 bases and J by 7 bases, and 18 bases separated the two germline ends. The CDR3 spans 15 residues. Per the germline V gene, CDR1 is SGDLS and CDR2 is YYNGEE. The CDR3 DNA is TGTGCCAGCAGCTTGGCGGACGGTCGGCAGAATGAGCAGTTCTTC. Its translation is CASSLADGRQNEQFF.

The chain carries TRBV30 and TRBJ1-2, with D possibly matching TRBD1 (5 bases). Trimming took off 3 bases at V and 8 bases at J, with 10 bases between the two ends. CDR1 GTSNPN and CDR2 SVGIG come from the germline V gene (reference sequence). The CDR3 runs 11 residues. CDR3 region: CAWRGVLGYTF. CDR3 DNA: TGTGCCTGGAGGGGGGTTTTGGGCTACACCTTC.

The chain joins TRBV2 to TRBJ1-2; 10 bases line up with TRBD1. Per the germline V gene, CDR1 is SNHLY and CDR2 is FYNNEI. This CDR3 has 15 residues. V dropped 6 bases and J dropped 8; count of bases not matched to a gene: 12. CDR3 residues: CASSAYSGTGAGYTF. CDR3 nucleotide sequence: TGTGCCAGCAGCGCATACTCCGGGACAGGGGCCGGCTACACCTTC.

This clone appeared once. The chain combines TRBV5-1 with TRBJ2-1, with 9 nucleotides matching TRBD2. The germline V gene has CDR1 SGHRS and CDR2 YFSETQ. This CDR3 is built from 13 residues. Trimming removed 4 bases from V and 5 bases from J; junction bases left unmatched: 1. The CDR3, as DNA: TGCGCCAGCAGCGCTAGCGGGAACAATGAGCAGTTCTTC. Its translation is CASSASGNNEQFF.

The rearrangement links TRBV6-1 to TRBJ1-5; no definite D call. V was trimmed by 6 bases and J by 0 bases, leaving 3 bases between them. The germline V gene has CDR1 MNHNS and CDR2 SASEGT. The length of the CDR3 is 12 residues. The CDR3 here is CASRGSNQPQHF. The CDR3 DNA is TGTGCCAGCAGGGGTAGCAATCAGCCCCAGCATTTT.